The clone carrying this TCR beta chain has just one count. These data come from a study of shared clonotypes between healthy human individuals. Each cell subset's genomic DNA was divided evenly among several immunoSEQ plates. TCRdb keeps only in-frame clones here, not all; method: immunoSEQ multiplex PCR. The repertoire holds roughly 2,500,000 clones, with under 95% as singletons. The clonotype originates from a man aged 18 to 29 in good health. Some clones in this sample may be carry-over from other donors' samples. Material for sequencing was naive CD4+ T cells from PBMCs. The subset here: CD45RA+ positively selected.

CDR3: CASSLNVGTHNEQFF. Here the CDR3 DNA reads TGTGCCAGTAGTCTAAATGTGGGGACCCACAATGAGCAGTTCTTC. The chain employs TRBV19 and TRBJ2-1; the D call may be TRBD1 or TRBD2 (5 bases each). This CDR3 spans 15 amino acids. Germline V gene lookup returns CDR1 LNHDA and CDR2 SQIVND (reference sequence). Trimming stripped 5 bases from V and 5 bases from J, with 16 bases between. Complete variable domain (other parts from reference TRBV19 and TRBJ2-1): DGGITQSPKYLFRKEGQNVTLSCEQNLNHDAMYWYRQDPGQGLRLIYYSQIVNDFQKGDIAEGYSVSREKKESFPLTVTSAQKNPTAFYLCASSLNVGTHNEQFFGPGTRLTVL.